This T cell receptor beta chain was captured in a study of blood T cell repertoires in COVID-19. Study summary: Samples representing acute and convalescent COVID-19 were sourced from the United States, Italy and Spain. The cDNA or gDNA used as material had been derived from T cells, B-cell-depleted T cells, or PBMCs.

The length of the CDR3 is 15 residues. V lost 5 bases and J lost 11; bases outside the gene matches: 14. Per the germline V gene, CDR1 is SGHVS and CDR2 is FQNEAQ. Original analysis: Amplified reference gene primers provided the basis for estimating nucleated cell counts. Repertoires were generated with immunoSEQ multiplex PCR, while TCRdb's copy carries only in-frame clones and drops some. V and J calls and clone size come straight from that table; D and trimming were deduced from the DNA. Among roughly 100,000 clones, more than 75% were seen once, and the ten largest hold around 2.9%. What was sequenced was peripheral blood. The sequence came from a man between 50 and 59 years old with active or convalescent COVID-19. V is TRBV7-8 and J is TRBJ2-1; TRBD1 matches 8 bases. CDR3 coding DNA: TGTGCCAGCAGCCTCGGACAGGGCGGACTTCATAAGCAGTTCTTC. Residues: CASSLGQGGLHKQFF.